One sample yielded the 31 T cell receptor beta chains listed below, sequenced in a study of blood T cells in healthy people across ages. Primed by a sample-barcoded 5' primer and a J-beta primer mix, a second PCR proceeded for roughly 7 to 11 cycles. Each CDR3 protein gets one entry after TCRdb re-called the 5' RACE reads with MiXCR. Found here are approximately 690,000 distinct CDR3 sequences, around two fifths of them singletons; the top ten hold around 30%. Specimen: blood. These receptors were taken from a man older than 75 in good health.

The table lists this clonotype with a few counts. The gene calls are TRBV20-1 and TRBJ2-1, with 9 positions matching TRBD2. The CDR3 contains 19 residues. V dropped 2 bases and J dropped 7; count of bases not matched to a gene: 21. Germline assignment: CDR1 DFQATT and CDR2 SNEGSKA (reference sequence). The CDR3 region is CSARLGHRRAGGLMNEQFF. The CDR3 DNA sequence: TGCAGTGCTAGACTAGGGCATCGGCGGGCGGGGGGGCTGATGAATGAGCAGTTCTTC.

The chain employs TRBV27 and TRBJ1-5; possibly TRBD1 for D (5 bases). This CDR3 has 17 residues. Trimming shortened V by 1 base and J by 9 bases, and 22 bases separated the two germline ends. Per the germline V gene, CDR1 is MNHEY and CDR2 is SMNVEV (reference sequence). The chain's CDR3 is CASSLFARVEKVLPQHF. The CDR3 DNA reads TGTGCCAGCAGTTTATTTGCCAGGGTGGAAAAAGTCTTGCCCCAGCATTTT.

This clonotype was counted a few times. The chain links TRBV20-1 to TRBJ2-7, with 8 bases aligning to TRBD1. CDR3 size: 15 residues. Germline V CDR1 and CDR2: DFQATT, SNEGSKA (reference sequence). Trimming cost V 6 bases and J 2 bases; bases outside gene matches: 12. CDR3 sequence reads: CSAPDQGAYTYEQYF. The DNA of the CDR3 is TGCAGTGCCCCGGACCAGGGGGCCTACACCTACGAGCAGTACTTC.

The chain carries TRBV14 and TRBJ1-1; 10 bases align to TRBD1. V shed 2 bases, J shed 8 bases, and the junction held 2 bases outside the gene matches. The CDR3 loop spans 13 amino acids. Germline CDR1 SGHDN, CDR2 FVKESK. Here the CDR3 DNA reads TGTGCCAGCAGCCAACTGACAGGGGGCGAAGCTTTCTTT. This gives the protein CASSQLTGGEAFF. Drawing the rest from reference TRBV14 and TRBJ1-1, the complete variable domain is EAGVTQFPSHSVIEKGQTVTLRCDPISGHDNLYWYRRVMGKEIKFLLHFVKESKQDESGMPNNRFLAERTGGTYSTLKVQPAELEDSGVYFCASSQLTGGEAFFGQGTRLTVV.

The chain combines TRBV4-2 with TRBJ2-5; perhaps TRBD2 as D (5 bases). The DNA end lines up better with TRBJ2-7; the J call may be wrong. The CDR3 contains 16 residues. Germline V gene data show CDR1 as LGHNA and CDR2 as YNFKEQ. DNA for the CDR3: TGTGCCAGCAGCCAAGGGACTCTGGAAACTTCCTACGAGCAGTACTTC. Translating gives CASSQGTLETSYEQYF.

Remarks on this clonotype: This may arise from a read error, as a much more abundant clone is one base away. This rearrangement joins TRBV28 to TRBJ2-1; TRBD1 agrees at 11 bases. The length of the CDR3 is 14 residues. Germline V gene sequence: CDR1 MDHEN, CDR2 SYDVKM. J was trimmed by 10 bases and V by 7 bases; bases with no gene match: 9. CDR3 DNA sequence: TGTGCCAGCATCCGGGACAGGGGGACCTACGAGCAGTTCTTC. This codes for CASIRDRGTYEQFF.

The chain links TRBV5-1 to TRBJ2-1; TRBD1 matches 11 bases. The germline V gene has CDR1 SGHRS and CDR2 YFSETQ. CDR3 length equals 15 residues. J lost 4 bases, V lost 9 bases, and 9 bases had no gene match. The CDR3 spells CAIPQGQGEYNEQFF. CDR3 nucleotide sequence: TGCGCCATCCCTCAGGGACAGGGGGAATACAATGAGCAGTTCTTC. Variable domain in full (rest from reference TRBV5-1 and TRBJ2-1): KAGVTQTPRYLIKTRGQQVTLSCSPISGHRSVSWYQQTPGQGLQFLFEYFSETQRNKGNFPGRFSGRQFSNSRSEMNVSTLELGDSALYLCAIPQGQGEYNEQFFGPGTRLTVL.

This clonotype has more than one count but fewer than ten. The V call is TRBV5-1, the J call TRBJ2-3; TRBD2 is a possible D gene (6 bases). Trimming took 5 bases from V and 2 from J, leaving 12 bases between them. Germline V gene data show CDR1 as SGHRS and CDR2 as YFSETQ. This CDR3 is built from 14 residues. This CDR3 reads CASRGDSYTDTQYF. CDR3 sequence (DNA): TGCGCCAGCAGGGGGGACTCATACACAGATACGCAGTATTTT.

This clonotype is a singleton in its sample. Mismatch with germline at one junction end may stem from a read error. This sequence joins TRBV20-1 and TRBJ1-2; D remains ambiguous. CDR1 is DFQATT, CDR2 SNEGSKA, per germline (reference sequence). This CDR3 region has 11 residues. The CDR3 nucleotides read TGCAGTACTAGAAACAACGATGGCTACACCTTC. Translating gives CSTRNNDGYTF.

The rearrangement links TRBV6-2 or TRBV6-3 to TRBJ1-1; D is unclear. Germline lookup yields CDR1 MNHEY and CDR2 SVGEGT. The V end was cut by 4 bases, the J end by 1 base, with 13 bases between. CDR3 length: 15 residues. CDR3 sequence: CASSSHIQTNTEAFF. The CDR3 DNA follows: TGTGCCAGCAGTTCGCACATCCAAACGAACACTGAAGCTTTCTTT.

This chain links TRBV3-1 with TRBJ2-5, with D uncertain. CDR1 is LGHDT, CDR2 YNNKEL, per germline (reference sequence). This CDR3 spans 13 amino acids. V shed 0 bases and J shed 11 bases, with 13 bases lying between them. CDR3 DNA: TGTGCCAGCAGCCAAGATGTGCGCAATGAGCAGTACTTC. Amino acids: CASSQDVRNEQYF.

The rearrangement joins TRBV4-3 to TRBJ2-7; the D call may be TRBD1 or TRBD2 (5 bases each). In germline, CDR1 is LGHNA, CDR2 YSLEER. V lost 3 bases and J lost 3, with 18 bases in between. This CDR3 region has 16 residues. CDR3 sequence (DNA): TGCGCCAGCAGCCATAATAAGGGACGGGGTATCTACGAGCAGTACTTC. Its translation: CASSHNKGRGIYEQYF.

With regard to this clonotype: At one of its ends the junction is not consistent with the germline gene, which may arise from a read error. The genes are TRBV19 and TRBJ1-6; unclear D gene. The CDR3 is 15 residues long. Germline CDR1 reads LNHDA; CDR2 reads SQIVND (reference sequence). The CDR3 reads CVSSPPSSYNSPLHF. The CDR3 DNA is TGTGTCAGTAGCCCACCGAGCTCCTATAATTCACCCCTCCACTTT.

The DNA of the CDR3 is TGTGCCAGCAGCTTTTCAGGGCCCGTTCCCGGGGAGCTGTTTTTT. Its translation: CASSFSGPVPGELFF. This chain uses TRBV7-3 with TRBJ2-2, with D possibly being TRBD1 (5 bases). The CDR3 length is 15 residues. With 3 bases removed from V and 6 bases from J, the gap between germline ends came to 14 bases. Germline V gene lookup returns CDR1 SGHTA and CDR2 FQGTGA.

This clonotype showed up just a few times. The chain recombines TRBV2 with TRBJ2-5; the D call may be TRBD1 or TRBD2 (6 bases each). The DNA matches TRBJ2-7 better at its end, which makes the J call doubtful. The CDR3 runs 14 residues. CDR1 is SNHLY, CDR2 FYNNEI, per germline. CDR3 region: CASSERGLRGEQYF. DNA for the CDR3: TGTGCCAGCAGTGAACGGGGGCTTCGGGGCGAGCAGTACTTC.

The rearrangement uses TRBV10-3 and TRBJ2-7; no definite D call. V was clipped by 2 bases and J by 4 bases, with 6 bases between them. CDR1 is ENHRY, CDR2 SYGVKD, per germline. This CDR3 region has 12 residues. The chain's CDR3 is CAISEPRYEQYF. Written as DNA, the CDR3 is TGTGCCATCAGTGAGCCCAGATACGAGCAGTACTTC.

The CDR3 DNA follows: TGCGCCAGCAGCGACGGGACACTAGTCGGCAATCAGCCCCAGCATTTT. It yields the protein CASSDGTLVGNQPQHF. J is TRBJ1-5 and V is TRBV5-1, with D perhaps TRBD1 (6 bases). Germline CDR1 reads SGHRS; CDR2 reads YFSETQ. The CDR3 is made up of 16 amino acids. V lost 4 bases and J lost 2, with 16 bases in between.

This clonotype occurred a few times. The rearrangement joins TRBV6-5 to TRBJ2-3; D is undetermined. Germline V gene sequence: CDR1 MNHEY, CDR2 SVGAGI. With 2 bases removed from V and 2 bases from J, the gap between germline ends came to 11 bases. The CDR3 length is 15 residues. The CDR3 DNA reads TGTGCCAGCAGTTACGGTTGGACGGACACAGATACGCAGTATTTT. Translating it yields CASSYGWTDTDTQYF.

This chain links TRBV12-3 or TRBV12-4 with TRBJ2-3; D remains unclear. CDR3 length: 13 amino acids. V lost 4 bases and J lost 2, with 7 bases in between. Written as DNA, the CDR3 is TGTGCCAGCAGTTCCTTAGACACAGATACGCAGTATTTT. Residues: CASSSLDTDTQYF.

For this clonotype: One end of the junction varies from germline; a read error may be responsible. The V and J genes are TRBV4-2 and TRBJ2-1; maybe TRBD1 (8 bases). The CDR3 is 16 amino acids. Germline values: CDR1 LGHNA, CDR2 YNFKEQ. The CDR3 loop reads CTSSQAGGDRYNEQFF. The CDR3 nucleotides read TGTACCAGCAGCCAAGCAGGGGGGGACAGGTACAATGAGCAGTTCTTC.

This clonotype has more than one count but fewer than ten. The chain uses TRBV5-6 and TRBJ1-1, with D possibly being TRBD1 (6 bases). This CDR3 has 15 residues. V lost 4 bases, J lost 3 bases, and 16 bases lay in between. Germline V gene sequence: CDR1 SGHDT, CDR2 YYEEEE. The CDR3 DNA is TGTGCCAGCAGCCGACTTGGAGGGGGGGACACTGAAGCTTTCTTT. It encodes CASSRLGGGDTEAFF.

The V and J genes are TRBV30 and TRBJ2-5; 7 positions agree with TRBD1. J gave up 0 bases and V 2 bases, and 3 bases lay outside the gene matches. The CDR3 is made up of 14 amino acids. Germline V gene sequence: CDR1 GTSNPN, CDR2 SVGIG (reference sequence). In nucleotides, the CDR3 is TGTGCCTGGAGTAGAGGACAGGACCAAGAGACCCAGTACTTC. Its translation: CAWSRGQDQETQYF.

The chain carries TRBV9 and TRBJ2-7, with 11 bases matching TRBD2. The germline V gene encodes CDR1 SGDLS and CDR2 YYNGEE. V lost 0 bases and J lost 7; bases outside the gene matches: 6. The CDR3 length is 15 residues. The CDR3: CASSVGSGGANEQYF. DNA for the CDR3: TGTGCCAGCAGCGTAGGTAGCGGGGGGGCGAATGAGCAGTACTTC.

This clonotype was counted ten times or more. This chain connects TRBV12-3 or TRBV12-4 to TRBJ2-7; 9 bases are shared with TRBD1. V shed 6 bases and J 5 bases; nucleotides not matched to a gene: 5. CDR3 length equals 13 residues. The CDR3 spells CASSPGQGHEQYF. CDR3 nucleotide sequence: TGTGCCAGCAGCCCGGGACAGGGTCACGAGCAGTACTTC.

This clonotype was picked up a small number of times. The rearrangement joins TRBV20-1 to TRBJ2-1; 15 nucleotides agree with TRBD2. The trim removed 6 bases at V and 4 bases at J, leaving 10 bases unmatched. Germline V gene sequence: CDR1 DFQATT, CDR2 SNEGSKA (reference sequence). The CDR3 totals 17 residues. The CDR3 nucleotides read TGCAGTGCCCAAGGACTAGCGGGAGGGCCGGGTTACAATGAGCAGTTCTTC. This gives the protein CSAQGLAGGPGYNEQFF.

The chain is built from TRBV6-2 or TRBV6-3 and TRBJ2-1; D is undetermined. Trimming took off 2 bases at V and 0 bases at J, with 11 bases between the two ends. From germline, CDR1 is MNHEY and CDR2 SVGEGT. The CDR3 covers 16 residues. The CDR3 nucleotides read TGTGCCAGCAGTTACCCGACATATTTCTCCTACAATGAGCAGTTCTTC. Its protein is CASSYPTYFSYNEQFF.

This clonotype was recorded only once. The V and J genes are TRBV5-1 and TRBJ1-2; 8 bases match TRBD1. Germline lookup yields CDR1 SGHRS and CDR2 YFSETQ. The CDR3 is 14 residues long. The J segment lost 5 bases and the V segment lost 3 bases, leaving 6 bases of the junction unmatched. The CDR3 loop reads CASSSQTGEYGYTF. For the CDR3, the DNA is TGCGCCAGCAGCTCCCAGACAGGGGAGTATGGCTACACCTTC.

This clonotype was seen only a few times. This chain links TRBV28 with TRBJ2-4; D could derive from TRBD1 or TRBD2 (5 bases each). Trimming cost V 3 bases and J 0 bases, with 15 bases left between them. Germline V gene lookup returns CDR1 MDHEN and CDR2 SYDVKM. The CDR3 totals 17 residues. CDR3 in amino acids: CASSLMGTVLAKNIQYF. CDR3 DNA: TGTGCCAGCAGTTTGATGGGGACGGTTCTAGCCAAAAACATTCAGTACTTC.

CDR3 loop: CASSQDGSGKDTQYF. DNA for the CDR3: TGCGCCAGCAGCCAAGATGGGTCCGGAAAAGATACGCAGTATTTT. V gene TRBV4-1 combines with J gene TRBJ2-3; D is unresolved. The germline CDR1 and CDR2 sequences are MGHRA and YSYEKL. The length of the CDR3 is 15 residues. V lost 0 bases, J lost 5 bases, and 12 bases lay in between.

Ten or more counts support this clonotype. V usage is TRBV24-1 and J usage is TRBJ1-4, with D possibly TRBD1 on 5 matching bases. There are 15 residues in the CDR3. CDR1 and CDR2 (germline): KGHDR, SFDVKD. V was trimmed by 12 bases and J by 5 bases, leaving 21 bases between them. The CDR3 reads CAAGPGDARNEKLFF. CDR3 DNA sequence: TGTGCCGCTGGGCCCGGGGACGCTCGCAATGAAAAACTGTTTTTT.

A few counts support this clonotype. V usage is TRBV25-1 and J usage is TRBJ2-5, with 8 bases lining up with TRBD1. The germline V gene has CDR1 MGHDK and CDR2 SYGVNS. This CDR3 is built from 21 residues. Trimming took 11 bases from V and 1 from J; bases not matched to a gene: 30. The chain's CDR3 is CAVGGIPPKIDRGYPQETQYF. For the CDR3, the DNA is TGTGCCGTAGGAGGTATTCCACCCAAAATAGACAGGGGCTACCCCCAAGAGACCCAGTACTTC. The complete variable domain, with remaining parts taken from reference TRBV25-1 and TRBJ2-5, reads EADIYQTPRYLVIGTGKKITLECSQTMGHDKMYWYQQDPGMELHLIHYSYGVNSTEKGDLSSESTVSRIRTEHFPLTLESARPSHTSQYLCAVGGIPPKIDRGYPQETQYFGPGTRLLVL.